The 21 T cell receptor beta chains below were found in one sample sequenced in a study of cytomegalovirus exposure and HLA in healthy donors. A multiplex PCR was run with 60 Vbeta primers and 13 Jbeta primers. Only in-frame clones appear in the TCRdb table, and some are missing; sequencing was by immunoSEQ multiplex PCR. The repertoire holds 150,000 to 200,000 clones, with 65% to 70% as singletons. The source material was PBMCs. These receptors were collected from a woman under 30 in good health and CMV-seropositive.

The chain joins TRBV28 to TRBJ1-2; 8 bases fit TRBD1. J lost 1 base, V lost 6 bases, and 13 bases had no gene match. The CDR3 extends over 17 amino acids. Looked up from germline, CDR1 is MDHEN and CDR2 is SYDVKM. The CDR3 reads CASRRPPQGALNYGYTF. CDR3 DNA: TGTGCCAGCAGACGTCCACCCCAGGGGGCTCTTAACTATGGCTACACCTTC.

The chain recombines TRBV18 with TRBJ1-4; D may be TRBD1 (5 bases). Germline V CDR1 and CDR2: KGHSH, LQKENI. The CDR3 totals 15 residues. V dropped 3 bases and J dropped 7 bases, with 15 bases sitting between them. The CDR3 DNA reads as TGTGCCAGCTCACCCCGGAGGGGATTGAGTGAAAAACTGTTTTTT. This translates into CASSPRRGLSEKLFF.

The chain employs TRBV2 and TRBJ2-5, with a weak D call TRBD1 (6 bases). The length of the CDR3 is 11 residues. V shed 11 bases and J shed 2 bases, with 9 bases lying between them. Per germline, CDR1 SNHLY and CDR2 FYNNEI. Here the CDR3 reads CAGGQQETQYF. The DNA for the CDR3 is TGTGCCGGAGGACAGCAAGAGACCCAGTACTTC.

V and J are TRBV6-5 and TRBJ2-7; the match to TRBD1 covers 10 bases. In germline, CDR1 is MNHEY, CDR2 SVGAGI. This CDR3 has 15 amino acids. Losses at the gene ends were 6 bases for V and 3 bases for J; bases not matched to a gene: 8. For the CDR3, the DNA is TGTGCCAGCAGGTCCGGGACAGGGGCACTCTACGAGCAGTACTTC. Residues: CASRSGTGALYEQYF.

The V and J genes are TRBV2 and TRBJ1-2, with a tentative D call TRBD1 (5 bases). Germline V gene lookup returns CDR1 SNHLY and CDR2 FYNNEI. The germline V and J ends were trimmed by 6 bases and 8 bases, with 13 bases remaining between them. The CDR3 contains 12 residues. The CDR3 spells CASSAQGSGYTF. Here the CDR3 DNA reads TGTGCCAGCAGCGCTCAGGGAAGCGGCTACACCTTC.

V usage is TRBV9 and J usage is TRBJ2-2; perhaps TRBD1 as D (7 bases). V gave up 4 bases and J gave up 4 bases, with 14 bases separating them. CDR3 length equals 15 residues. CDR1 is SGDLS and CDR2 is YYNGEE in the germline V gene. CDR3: CASSPGGTFTGELFF. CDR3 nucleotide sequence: TGTGCCAGCAGCCCAGGGGGGACTTTCACCGGGGAGCTGTTTTTT.

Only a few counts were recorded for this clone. The CDR3 reads CATSRPTTGTGDAFQYF. CDR3 nucleotides: TGTGCCACCAGCAGACCCACCACCGGGACAGGGGACGCTTTTCAGTACTTC. The rearrangement uses TRBV15 and TRBJ2-7; 10 bases line up with TRBD1. The CDR3 is 17 amino acids. Germline V gene lookup returns CDR1 LNHNV and CDR2 YYDKDF (reference sequence). J was trimmed by 10 bases and V by 2 bases; bases with no gene match: 17.

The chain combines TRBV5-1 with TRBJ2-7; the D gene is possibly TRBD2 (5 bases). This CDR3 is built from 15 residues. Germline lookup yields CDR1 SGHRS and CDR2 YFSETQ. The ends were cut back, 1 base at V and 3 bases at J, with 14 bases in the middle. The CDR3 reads CASSLPQIGDYEQYF. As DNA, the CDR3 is TGCGCCAGCAGCTTGCCCCAGATCGGGGACTACGAGCAGTACTTC.

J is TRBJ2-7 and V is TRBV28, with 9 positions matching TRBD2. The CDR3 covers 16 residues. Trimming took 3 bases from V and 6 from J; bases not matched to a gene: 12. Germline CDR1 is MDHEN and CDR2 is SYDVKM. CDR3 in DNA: TGTGCCAGCAGTTTCCCTCTAGCGGGAACGTCCCCCGAGCAGTACTTC. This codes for CASSFPLAGTSPEQYF.

The CDR3 protein is CARPGTEAFF. The CDR3 DNA reads as TGTGCCAGGCCCGGGACTGAAGCTTTCTTT. The chain joins TRBV19 to TRBJ1-1; D ambiguous. V gave up 9 bases and J gave up 5 bases, with 7 bases separating them. Germline V lookup: CDR1 LNHDA, CDR2 SQIVND (reference sequence). The CDR3 is 10 amino acids.

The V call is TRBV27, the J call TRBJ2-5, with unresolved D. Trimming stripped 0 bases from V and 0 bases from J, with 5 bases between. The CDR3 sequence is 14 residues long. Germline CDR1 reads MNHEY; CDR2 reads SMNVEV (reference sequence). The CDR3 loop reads CASSLSVNQETQYF. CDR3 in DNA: TGTGCCAGCAGTTTATCTGTTAACCAAGAGACCCAGTACTTC.

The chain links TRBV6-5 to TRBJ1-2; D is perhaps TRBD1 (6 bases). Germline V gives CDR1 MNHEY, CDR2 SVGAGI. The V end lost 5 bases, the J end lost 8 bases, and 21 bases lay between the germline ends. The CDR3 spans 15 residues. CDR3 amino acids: CASSTYPGQIGGYTF. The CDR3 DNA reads TGTGCCAGCAGTACTTACCCTGGACAGATCGGGGGCTACACCTTC.

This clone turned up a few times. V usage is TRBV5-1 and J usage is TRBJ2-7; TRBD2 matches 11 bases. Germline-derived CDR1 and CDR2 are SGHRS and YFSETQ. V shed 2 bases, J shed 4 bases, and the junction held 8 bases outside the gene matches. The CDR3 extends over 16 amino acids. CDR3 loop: CASSFSGRASGYEQYF. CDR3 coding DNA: TGCGCCAGCAGCTTTAGCGGGAGGGCCTCAGGGTACGAGCAGTACTTC.

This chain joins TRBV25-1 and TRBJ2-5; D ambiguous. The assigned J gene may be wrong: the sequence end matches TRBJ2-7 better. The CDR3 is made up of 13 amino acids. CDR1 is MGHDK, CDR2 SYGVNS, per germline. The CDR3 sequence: CASSEPSQYEQYF. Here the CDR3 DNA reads TGTGCCAGCAGTGAACCGTCCCAATACGAGCAGTACTTC.

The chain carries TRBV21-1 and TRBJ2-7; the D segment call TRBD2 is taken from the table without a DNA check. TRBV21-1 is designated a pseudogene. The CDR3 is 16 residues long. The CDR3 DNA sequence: TGTGCCAGCGGGGGTTCGAGCGGGAGGGGAACCTACGAGCAGTACTTC. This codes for CASGGSSGRGTYEQYF.

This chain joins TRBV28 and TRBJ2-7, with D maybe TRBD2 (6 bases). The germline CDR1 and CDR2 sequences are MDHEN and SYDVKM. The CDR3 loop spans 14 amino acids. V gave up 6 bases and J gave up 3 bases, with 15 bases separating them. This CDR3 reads CASRRGLLDYEQYF. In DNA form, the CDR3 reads TGTGCCAGCAGGAGGGGACTCCTCGACTACGAGCAGTACTTC.

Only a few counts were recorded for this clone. Here the CDR3 reads CASSLLGGRLNYEQYF. The DNA of the CDR3 is TGTGCCAGCAGTTTATTGGGGGGTAGGCTAAACTACGAGCAGTACTTC. V gene TRBV28 combines with J gene TRBJ2-7; D is possibly TRBD2 (6 bases). Trimming pared 1 base from V and 3 bases from J, leaving 16 bases between. Germline loops: CDR1 MDHEN, CDR2 SYDVKM. The CDR3 consists of 16 residues.

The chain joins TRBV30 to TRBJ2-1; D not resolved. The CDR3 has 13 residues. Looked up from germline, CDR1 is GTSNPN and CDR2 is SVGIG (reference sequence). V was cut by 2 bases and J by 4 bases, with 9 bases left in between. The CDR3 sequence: CAWSRHRYNEQFF. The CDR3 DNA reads TGTGCCTGGAGTCGTCACAGATACAATGAGCAGTTCTTC.

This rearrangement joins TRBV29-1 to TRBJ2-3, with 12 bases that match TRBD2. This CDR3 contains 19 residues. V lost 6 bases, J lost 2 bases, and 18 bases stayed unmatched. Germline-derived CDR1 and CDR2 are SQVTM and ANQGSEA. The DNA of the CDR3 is TGCAGCGTCGAGATCTGGCTAGCGGGAGGGCCCCCGAACACAGATACGCAGTATTTT. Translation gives CSVEIWLAGGPPNTDTQYF.

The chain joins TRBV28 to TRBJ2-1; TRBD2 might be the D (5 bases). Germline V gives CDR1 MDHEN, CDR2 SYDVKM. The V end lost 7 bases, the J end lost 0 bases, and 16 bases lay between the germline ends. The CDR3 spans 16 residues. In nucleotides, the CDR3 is TGTGCCAGCACCCCGGGTGAGGGAAGCTCCTACAATGAGCAGTTCTTC. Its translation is CASTPGEGSSYNEQFF.

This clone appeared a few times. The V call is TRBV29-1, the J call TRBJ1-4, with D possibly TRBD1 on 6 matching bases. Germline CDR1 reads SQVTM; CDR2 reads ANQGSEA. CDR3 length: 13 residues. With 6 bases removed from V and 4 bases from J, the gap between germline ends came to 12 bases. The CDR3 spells CSVVQGGNEKLFF. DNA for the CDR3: TGCAGCGTCGTACAGGGCGGTAATGAAAAACTGTTTTTT.